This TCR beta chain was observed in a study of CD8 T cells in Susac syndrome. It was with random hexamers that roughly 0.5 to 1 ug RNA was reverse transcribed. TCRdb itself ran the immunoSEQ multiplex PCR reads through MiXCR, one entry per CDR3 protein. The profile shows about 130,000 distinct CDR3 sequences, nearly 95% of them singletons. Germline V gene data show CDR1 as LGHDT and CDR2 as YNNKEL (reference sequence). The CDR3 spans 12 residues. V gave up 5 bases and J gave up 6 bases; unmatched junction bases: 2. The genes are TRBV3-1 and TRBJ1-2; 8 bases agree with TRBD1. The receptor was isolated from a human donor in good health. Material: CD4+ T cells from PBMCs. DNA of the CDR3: TGTGCCAGCAGCGGACAGGGTGATGGCTACACCTTC. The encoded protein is CASSGQGDGYTF.